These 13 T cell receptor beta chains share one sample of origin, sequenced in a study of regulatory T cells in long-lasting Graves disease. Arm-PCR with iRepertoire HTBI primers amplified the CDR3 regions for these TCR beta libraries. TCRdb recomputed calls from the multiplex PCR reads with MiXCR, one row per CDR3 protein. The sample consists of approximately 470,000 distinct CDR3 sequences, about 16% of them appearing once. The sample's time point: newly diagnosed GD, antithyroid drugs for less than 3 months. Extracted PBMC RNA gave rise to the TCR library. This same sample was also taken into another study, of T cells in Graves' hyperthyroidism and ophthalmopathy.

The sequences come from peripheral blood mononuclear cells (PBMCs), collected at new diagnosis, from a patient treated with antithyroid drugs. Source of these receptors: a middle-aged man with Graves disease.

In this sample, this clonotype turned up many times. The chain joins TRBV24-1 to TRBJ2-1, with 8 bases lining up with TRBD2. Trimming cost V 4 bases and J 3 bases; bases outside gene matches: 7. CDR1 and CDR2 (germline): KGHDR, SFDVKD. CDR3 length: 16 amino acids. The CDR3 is CATSDTAGVGYNEQFF. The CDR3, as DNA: TGTGCCACCAGTGACACAGCGGGAGTGGGCTACAATGAGCAGTTCTTC.

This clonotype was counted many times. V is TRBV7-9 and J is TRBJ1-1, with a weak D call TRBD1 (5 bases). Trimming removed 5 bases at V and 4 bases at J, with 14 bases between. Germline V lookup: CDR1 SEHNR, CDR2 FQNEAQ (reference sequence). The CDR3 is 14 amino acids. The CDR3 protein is CASSAFNGGTEAFF. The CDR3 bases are TGTGCCAGCAGCGCGTTTAACGGGGGCACTGAAGCTTTCTTT.

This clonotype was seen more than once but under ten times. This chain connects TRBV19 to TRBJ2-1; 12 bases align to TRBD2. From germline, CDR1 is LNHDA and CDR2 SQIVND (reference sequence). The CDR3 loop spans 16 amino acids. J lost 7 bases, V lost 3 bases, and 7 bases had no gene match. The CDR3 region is CASSIASGRARNEQFF. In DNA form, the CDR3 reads TGTGCCAGTAGTATCGCTAGCGGGAGGGCCAGGAATGAGCAGTTCTTC.

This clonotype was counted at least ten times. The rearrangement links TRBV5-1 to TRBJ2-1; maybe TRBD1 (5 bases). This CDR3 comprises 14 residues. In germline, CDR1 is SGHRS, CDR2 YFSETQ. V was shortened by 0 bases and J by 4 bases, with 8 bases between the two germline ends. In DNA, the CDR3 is TGCGCCAGCAGCTTGGACAGGTTATACAATGAGCAGTTCTTC. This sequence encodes CASSLDRLYNEQFF.

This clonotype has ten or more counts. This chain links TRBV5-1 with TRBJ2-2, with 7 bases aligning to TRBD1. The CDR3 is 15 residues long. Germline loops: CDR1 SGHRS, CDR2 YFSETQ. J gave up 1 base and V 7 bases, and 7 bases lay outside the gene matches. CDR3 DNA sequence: TGCGCCAGCGCAAAGACAGGGTGGAACACCGGGGAGCTGTTTTTT. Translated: CASAKTGWNTGELFF. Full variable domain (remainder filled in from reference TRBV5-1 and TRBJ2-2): KAGVTQTPRYLIKTRGQQVTLSCSPISGHRSVSWYQQTPGQGLQFLFEYFSETQRNKGNFPGRFSGRQFSNSRSEMNVSTLELGDSALYLCASAKTGWNTGELFFGEGSRLTVL.

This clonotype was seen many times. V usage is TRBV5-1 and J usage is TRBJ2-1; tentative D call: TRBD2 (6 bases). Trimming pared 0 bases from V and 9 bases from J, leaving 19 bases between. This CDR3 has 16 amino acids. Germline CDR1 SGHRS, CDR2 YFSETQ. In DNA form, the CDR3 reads TGCGCCAGCAGCTTGGCCCTTGGGGGGTATGCGGGTGAGCAGTTCTTC. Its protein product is CASSLALGGYAGEQFF.

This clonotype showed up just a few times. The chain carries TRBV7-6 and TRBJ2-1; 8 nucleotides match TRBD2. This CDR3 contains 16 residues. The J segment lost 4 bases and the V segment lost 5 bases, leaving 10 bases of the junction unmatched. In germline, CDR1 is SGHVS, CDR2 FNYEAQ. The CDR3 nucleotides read TGTGCCAGCAGCCAAAAAGGACTAGCTGCATACAATGAGCAGTTCTTC. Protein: CASSQKGLAAYNEQFF.

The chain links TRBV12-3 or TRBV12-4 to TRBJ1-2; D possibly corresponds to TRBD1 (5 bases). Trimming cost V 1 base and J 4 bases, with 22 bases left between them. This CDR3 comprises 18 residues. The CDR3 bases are TGTGCCAGCAGTTTAGTTAGGGGCCTAACCCCCCGTTTCTATGGCTACACCTTC. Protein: CASSLVRGLTPRFYGYTF.

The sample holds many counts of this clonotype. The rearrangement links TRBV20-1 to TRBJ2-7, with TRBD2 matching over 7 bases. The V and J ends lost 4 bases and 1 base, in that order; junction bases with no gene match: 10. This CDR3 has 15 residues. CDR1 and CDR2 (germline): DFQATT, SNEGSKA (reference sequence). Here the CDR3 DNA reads TGCAGTGCTAATGGGCTGAGCGGGAATTCCTACGAGCAGTACTTC. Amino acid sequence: CSANGLSGNSYEQYF.

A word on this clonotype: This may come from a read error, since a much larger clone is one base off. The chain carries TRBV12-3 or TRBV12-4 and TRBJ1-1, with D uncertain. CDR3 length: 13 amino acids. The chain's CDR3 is CTSSVGGVRGSFF. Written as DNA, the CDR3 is TGTACCAGCAGTGTAGGAGGAGTTCGTGGATCTTTCTTT.

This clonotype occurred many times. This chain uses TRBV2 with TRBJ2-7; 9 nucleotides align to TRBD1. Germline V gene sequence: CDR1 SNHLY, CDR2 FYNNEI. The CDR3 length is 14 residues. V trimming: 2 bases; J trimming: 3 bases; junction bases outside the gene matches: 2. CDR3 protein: CASSERTGDYEQYF. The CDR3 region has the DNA TGTGCCAGCAGTGAACGGACAGGGGACTACGAGCAGTACTTC. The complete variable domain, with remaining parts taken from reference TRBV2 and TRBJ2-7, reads EPEVTQTPSHQVTQMGQEVILRCVPISNHLYFYWYRQILGQKVEFLVSFYNNEISEKSEIFDDQFSVERPDGSNFTLKIRSTKLEDSAMYFCASSERTGDYEQYFGPGTRLTVT.

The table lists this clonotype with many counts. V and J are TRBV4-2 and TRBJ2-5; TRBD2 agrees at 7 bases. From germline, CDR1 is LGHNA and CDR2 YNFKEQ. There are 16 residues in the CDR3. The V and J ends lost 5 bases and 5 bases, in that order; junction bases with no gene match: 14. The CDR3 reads CASSLGGGRGPETQYF. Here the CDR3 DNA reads TGTGCCAGCAGCTTGGGTGGAGGGAGGGGACCGGAGACCCAGTACTTC.

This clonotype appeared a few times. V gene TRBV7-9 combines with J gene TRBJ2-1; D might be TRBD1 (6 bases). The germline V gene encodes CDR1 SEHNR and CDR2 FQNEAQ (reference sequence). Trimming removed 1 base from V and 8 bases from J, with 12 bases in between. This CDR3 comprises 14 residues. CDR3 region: CASSLDRAGDEQFF. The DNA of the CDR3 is TGTGCCAGCAGCTTAGACAGGGCTGGCGATGAGCAGTTCTTC.